This paragraph covers one T cell receptor beta chain sequence. This sample's treatment: oral pan-JAK inhibitor, 5-10 mg twice daily. This CDR3 comprises 13 residues. V was cut by 2 bases and J by 4 bases, with 6 bases left in between. Germline values: CDR1 SGHDN, CDR2 FVKESK. Reverse transcribed after extraction, RNA yielded cDNA as the sequencing template. Sequencing was performed with immunoSEQ multiplex PCR; in TCRdb, only in-frame clones are kept and a portion is missing. This table has 170,000 or so clones, about 60% appearing once. The data stem from a study of CD8+ T cells in alopecia areata. Study-wide background: Oral tofacitinib, 5 to 10 mg twice daily, was given in an open-label trial.

The sequences come from CD8+ T cells sorted from blood, collected at week 24, from a patient treated with tofacitinib. The rearrangement joins TRBV14 to TRBJ2-1; D possibly corresponds to TRBD1 (5 bases). The receptor's source is a human donor with alopecia areata. CDR3 region: CASSQRTYNEQFF. DNA for the CDR3: TGTGCCAGCAGCCAAAGGACATACAATGAGCAGTTCTTC.